This T cell receptor beta chain was identified in a study of control samples from healthy donors and cancer patients. CDR1 is KGHDR and CDR2 is SFDVKD in the germline V gene. V lost 7 bases and J lost 6, with 13 bases in between. This CDR3 has 13 amino acids. Profiling relied on immunoSEQ multiplex PCR, and the TCRdb table lists in-frame clones only, not all of them. Among approximately 100,000 clones listed, about 89% were seen once. This TCR was sampled from a man aged 25-45 years in good health. This sequence joins TRBV24-1 and TRBJ2-3; tentative D call: TRBD1 (6 bases). Sequences were obtained from blood. CDR3 nucleotides: TGTGCCACCAGGGGGGCAGGGGTGGATACGCAGTATTTT. Amino acid sequence: CATRGAGVDTQYF.